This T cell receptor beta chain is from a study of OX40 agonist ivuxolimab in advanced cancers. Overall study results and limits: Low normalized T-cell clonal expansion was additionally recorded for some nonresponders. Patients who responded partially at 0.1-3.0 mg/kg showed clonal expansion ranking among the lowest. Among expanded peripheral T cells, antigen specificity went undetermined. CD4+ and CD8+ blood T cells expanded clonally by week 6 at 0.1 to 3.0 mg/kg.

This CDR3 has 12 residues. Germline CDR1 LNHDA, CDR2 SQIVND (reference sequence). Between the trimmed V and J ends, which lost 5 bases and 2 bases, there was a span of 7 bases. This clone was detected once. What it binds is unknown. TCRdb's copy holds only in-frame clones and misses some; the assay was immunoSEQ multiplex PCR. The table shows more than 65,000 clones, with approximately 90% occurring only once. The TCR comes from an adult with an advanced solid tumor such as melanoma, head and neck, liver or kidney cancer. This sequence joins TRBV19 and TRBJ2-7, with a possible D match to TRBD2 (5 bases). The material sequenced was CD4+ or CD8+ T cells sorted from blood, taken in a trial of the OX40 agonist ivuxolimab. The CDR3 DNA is TGTGCCAGTAGTCCCGGGACCTACGAGCAGTACTTC. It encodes CASSPGTYEQYF.